A selection of T cell receptor beta chains follows, all from one sample in a study of cytomegalovirus exposure and HLA in healthy donors. This table comes from immunoSEQ multiplex PCR, and its TCRdb copy is limited to in-frame clones, with some not included. This sample's table has around 100,000 clones. The sequenced material came from PBMCs. Receptor source: a man aged 25 to 40 in good health and CMV-seronegative. Both conserved end residues are part of each CDR3. The D gene is left open where the match is weak.

d_call | j_call | v_call | cdr3_nt | cdr3_aa
TRBD2 | TRBJ2-2 | TRBV7-3 | TGTGCCAGCAGCCCCCGGGGGGGGAACACCGGGGAGCTGTTTTTT | CASSPRGGNTGELFF
NA | TRBJ1-6 | TRBV7-8 | TGTGCCAGCAGCTTAGAGCCAGCGTGGAGTTCACCCCTCCACTTT | CASSLEPAWSSPLHF
NA | TRBJ1-6 | TRBV2 | TGTGCCAGGACCGACGGAGGATGGAATTCACCCCTCCACTTT | CARTDGGWNSPLHF
NA | TRBJ1-2 | TRBV30 | TGTGCCTGGAGGATCGAGGGTGGCTACACCTTC | CAWRIEGGYTF
TRBD1 | TRBJ1-5 | TRBV19 | TGTGCCAGTAGTCGACGAGGACAGGATGTCGTAGGGCAGCCCCAGCATTTT | CASSRRGQDVVGQPQHF
NA | TRBJ1-6 | TRBV11-2 | TGTGCCAGCAGCGCCGTCAGCTCCTATAATTCACCCCTCCACTTT | CASSAVSSYNSPLHF
NA | TRBJ1-5 | TRBV2 | TGTGCCAGCAGTGACGAGAGCAATCAGCCCCAGCATTTT | CASSDESNQPQHF
NA | TRBJ1-1 | TRBV20-1 | TGCAGTGCCCCTAGTCTATCCGGGGCTTTCTTT | CSAPSLSGAFF
NA | TRBJ2-3 | TRBV28 | TGTGCCAGCAGTACCCAGGTCGGGGCAGATACGCAGTATTTT | CASSTQVGADTQYF
TRBD1 | TRBJ1-2 | TRBV29-1 | TGCAGCGCCCTCCTCCGGGACAGGGCTAACTATGGCTACACCTTC | CSALLRDRANYGYTF
NA | TRBJ2-7 | TRBV5-6 | TGTGCCAGCAGCAAAACACCATTTTTCTCCTACGAGCAGTACTTC | CASSKTPFFSYEQYF
TRBD2 | TRBJ2-7 | TRBV4-3 | TGCGCCAGCAGCCAAGAGACTAGCGGGGTCTACGAGCAGTACTTC | CASSQETSGVYEQYF
NA | TRBJ1-2 | TRBV6-6 | TGTGCCAGCAGTTCCGTAGGGGCTAACTATGGCTACACCTTC | CASSSVGANYGYTF
NA | TRBJ1-6 | TRBV5-6 | TGTGCCAGCAGCCCCGTCGGGGGAAATTCACCCCTCCACTTT | CASSPVGGNSPLHF
TRBD1 | TRBJ2-7 | TRBV11-1 | TGTGCCAGCTTAGGGGGCGTTTCCTACGAGCAGTACTTC | CASLGGVSYEQYF
NA | TRBJ1-1 | TRBV5-4 | TGTGCCAGCCACCGGGGGGGGACGAACACTGAAGCTTTCTTT | CASHRGGTNTEAFF